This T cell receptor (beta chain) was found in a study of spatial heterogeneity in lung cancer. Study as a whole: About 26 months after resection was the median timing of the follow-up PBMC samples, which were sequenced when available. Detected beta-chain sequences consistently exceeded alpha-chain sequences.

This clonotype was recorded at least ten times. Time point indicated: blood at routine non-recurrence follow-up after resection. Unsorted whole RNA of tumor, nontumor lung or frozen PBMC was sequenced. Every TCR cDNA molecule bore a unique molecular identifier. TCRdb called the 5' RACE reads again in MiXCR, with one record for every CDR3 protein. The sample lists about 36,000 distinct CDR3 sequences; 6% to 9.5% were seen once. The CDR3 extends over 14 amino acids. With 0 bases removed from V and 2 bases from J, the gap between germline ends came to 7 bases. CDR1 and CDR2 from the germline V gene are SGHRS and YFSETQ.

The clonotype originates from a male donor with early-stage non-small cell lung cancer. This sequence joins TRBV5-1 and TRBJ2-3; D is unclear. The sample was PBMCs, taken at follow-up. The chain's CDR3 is CASSLGLITDTQYF. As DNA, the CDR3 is TGCGCCAGCAGCTTGGGGCTAATCACAGATACGCAGTATTTT.